The present T cell receptor (beta chain) was sequenced within a study of blood T cell repertoires in COVID-19. Study summary: COVID-19 samples from acute and convalescent phases originated in the United States, Italy and Spain. Sources were T cells, B-cell-depleted T cells, or PBMCs; the material itself was cDNA or gDNA.

Regarding this clone: Other nucleotide sequences in the sample specify the same CDR3.

Produced via immunoSEQ multiplex PCR; TCRdb's table is partial and in-frame only. Here the sample spans about 410,000 clones, around nine tenths being singletons. The TCR was taken from a woman aged 40 to 49 with COVID-19, enrolled during active disease. Material for sequencing was peripheral blood.

The CDR3 here is CATSDPGRETQYF. CDR3 sequence (DNA): TGTGCCACCAGTGACCCAGGGCGAGAGACCCAGTACTTC. The chain joins TRBV24-1 to TRBJ2-5, with D perhaps TRBD1 (5 bases). The V end was cut by 4 bases, the J end by 4 bases, with 9 bases between. CDR1 is KGHDR and CDR2 is SFDVKD in the germline V gene. The CDR3 is 13 amino acids.